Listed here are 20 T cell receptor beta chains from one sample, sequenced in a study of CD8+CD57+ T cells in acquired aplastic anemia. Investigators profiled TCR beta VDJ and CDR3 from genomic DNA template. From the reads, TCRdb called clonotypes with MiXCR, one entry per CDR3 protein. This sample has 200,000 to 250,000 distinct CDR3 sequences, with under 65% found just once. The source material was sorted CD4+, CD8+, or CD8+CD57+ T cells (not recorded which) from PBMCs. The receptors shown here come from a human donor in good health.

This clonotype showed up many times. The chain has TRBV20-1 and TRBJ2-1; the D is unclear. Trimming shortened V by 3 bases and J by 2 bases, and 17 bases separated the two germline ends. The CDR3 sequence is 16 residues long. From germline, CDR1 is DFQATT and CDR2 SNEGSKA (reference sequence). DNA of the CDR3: TGCAGTGCTAGGCCCTGGAAGCCTGTTGCCTACAATGAGCAGTTCTTC. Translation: CSARPWKPVAYNEQFF.

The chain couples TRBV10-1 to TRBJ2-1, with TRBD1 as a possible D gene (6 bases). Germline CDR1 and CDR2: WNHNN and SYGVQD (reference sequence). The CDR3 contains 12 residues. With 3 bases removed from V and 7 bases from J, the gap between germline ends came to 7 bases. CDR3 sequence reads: CASSDTGNEQFF. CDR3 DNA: TGCGCCAGCAGTGATACAGGGAATGAGCAGTTCTTC.

The CDR3 region is CASSRDRPGAIYGYTF. For the CDR3, the DNA is TGTGCCAGCAGTCGGGACCGTCCTGGGGCGATCTATGGCTACACCTTC. This sequence joins TRBV12-3 or TRBV12-4 and TRBJ1-2, with D tentatively TRBD1 (5 bases). The CDR3 is 16 amino acids. Between the trimmed V and J ends, which lost 5 bases and 4 bases, there was a span of 20 bases.

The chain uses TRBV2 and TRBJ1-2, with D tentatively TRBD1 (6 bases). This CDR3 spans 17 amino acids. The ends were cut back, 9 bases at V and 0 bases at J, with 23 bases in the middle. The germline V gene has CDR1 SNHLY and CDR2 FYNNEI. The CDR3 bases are TGTGCCAGTTCAGAAGGGTGGCAGGGGCTTTCTAACTATGGCTACACCTTC. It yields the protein CASSEGWQGLSNYGYTF.

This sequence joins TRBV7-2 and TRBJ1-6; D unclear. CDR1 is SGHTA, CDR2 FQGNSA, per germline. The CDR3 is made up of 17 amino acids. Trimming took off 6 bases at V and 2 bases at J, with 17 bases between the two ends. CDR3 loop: CASSPAGGLPYNSPLHF. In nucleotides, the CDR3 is TGTGCCAGCAGTCCAGCTGGTGGGCTCCCCTATAATTCACCCCTCCACTTT.

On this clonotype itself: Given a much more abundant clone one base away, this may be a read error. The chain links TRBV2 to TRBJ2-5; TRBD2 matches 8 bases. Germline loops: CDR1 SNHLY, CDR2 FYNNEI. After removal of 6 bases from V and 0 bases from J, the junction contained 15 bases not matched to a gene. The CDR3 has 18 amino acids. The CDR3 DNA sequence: TGTGCCAGCAGCGGTTCAGCGGGAGACCCCAGACACCAAGAGACCCAGTACTTC. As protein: CASSGSAGDPRHQETQYF.

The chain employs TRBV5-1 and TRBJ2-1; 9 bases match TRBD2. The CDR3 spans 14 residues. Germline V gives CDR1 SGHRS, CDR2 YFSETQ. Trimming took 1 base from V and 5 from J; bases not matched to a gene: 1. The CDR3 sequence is CASSLSSGNNEQFF. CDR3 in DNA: TGCGCCAGCAGCTTGTCTAGCGGGAACAATGAGCAGTTCTTC.

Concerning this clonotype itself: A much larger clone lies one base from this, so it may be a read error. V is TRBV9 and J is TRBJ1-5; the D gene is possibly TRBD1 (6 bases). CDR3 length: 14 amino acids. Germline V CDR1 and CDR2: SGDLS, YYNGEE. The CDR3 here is CAGSPGGGWESQHF. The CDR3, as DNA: TGTGCCGGCAGCCCCGGGGGGGGCTGGGAGTCCCAGCATTTT.

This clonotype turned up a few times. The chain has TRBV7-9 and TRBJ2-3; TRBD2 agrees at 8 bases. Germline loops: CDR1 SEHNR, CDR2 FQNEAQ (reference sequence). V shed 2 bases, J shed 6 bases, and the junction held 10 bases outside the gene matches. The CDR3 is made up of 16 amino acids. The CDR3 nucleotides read TGTGCCAGCAGCTTAAGGCCAGGACTAGCATCGGATACGCAGTATTTT. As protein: CASSLRPGLASDTQYF.

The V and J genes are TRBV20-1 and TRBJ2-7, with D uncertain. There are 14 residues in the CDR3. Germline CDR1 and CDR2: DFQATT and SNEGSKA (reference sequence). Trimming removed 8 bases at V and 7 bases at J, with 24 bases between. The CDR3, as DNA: TGCAGTCGCACAATAGCCCCGGGCTTAGGGGAGCAGTACTTC. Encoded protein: CSRTIAPGLGEQYF.

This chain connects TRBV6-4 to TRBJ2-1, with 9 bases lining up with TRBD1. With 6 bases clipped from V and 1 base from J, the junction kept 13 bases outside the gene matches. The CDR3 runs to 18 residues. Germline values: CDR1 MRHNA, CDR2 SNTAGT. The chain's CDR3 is CASSGTGFFKSSYNEQFF. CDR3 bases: TGTGCCAGCAGCGGGACAGGGTTTTTTAAGAGTTCCTACAATGAGCAGTTCTTC.

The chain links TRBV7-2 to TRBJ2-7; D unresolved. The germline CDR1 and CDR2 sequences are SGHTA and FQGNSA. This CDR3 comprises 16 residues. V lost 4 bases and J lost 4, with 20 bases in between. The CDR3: CASSYILTVEMYEQYF. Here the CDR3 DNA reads TGTGCCAGCAGCTACATACTAACGGTAGAGATGTACGAGCAGTACTTC.

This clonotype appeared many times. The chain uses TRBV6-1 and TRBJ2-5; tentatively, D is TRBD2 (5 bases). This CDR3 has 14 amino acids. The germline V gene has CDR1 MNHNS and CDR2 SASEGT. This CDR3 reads CAEGRGVHQETQYF. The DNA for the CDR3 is TGTGCGGAAGGGAGAGGTGTTCACCAAGAGACCCAGTACTTC.

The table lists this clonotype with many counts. In DNA form, the CDR3 reads TGTGCCGGCAAACCCGGAGGAATCACCTACAATGAGCAGTTCTTC. This translates into CAGKPGGITYNEQFF. The V call is TRBV7-9, the J call TRBJ2-1; the D gene is possibly TRBD2 (5 bases). The V gene lost 11 bases and the J gene lost 2 bases, with 19 bases spanning the gap. The CDR3 totals 15 residues. Germline V gene sequence: CDR1 SEHNR, CDR2 FQNEAQ (reference sequence).

CDR3 nucleotide sequence: TGTGCCAGCAGGGAACAGGGTTACTATGGCTACACCTTC. This encodes CASREQGYYGYTF. The chain combines TRBV12-3 or TRBV12-4 with TRBJ1-2; perhaps TRBD1 as D (6 bases). Trimming removed 6 bases at V and 3 bases at J, with 11 bases between. This CDR3 is 13 amino acids long.

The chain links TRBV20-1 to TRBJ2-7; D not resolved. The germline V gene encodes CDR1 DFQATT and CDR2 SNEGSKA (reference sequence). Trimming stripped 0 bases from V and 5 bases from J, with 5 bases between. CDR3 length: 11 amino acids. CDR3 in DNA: TGCAGTGCTAGAGATTACCACGAGCAGTACTTC. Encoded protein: CSARDYHEQYF.

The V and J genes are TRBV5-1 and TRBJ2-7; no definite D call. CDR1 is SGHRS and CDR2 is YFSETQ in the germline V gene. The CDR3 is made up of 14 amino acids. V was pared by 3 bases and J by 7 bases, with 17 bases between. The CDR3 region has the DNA TGCGCCAGCAGCTCGACCGGGCGGCCTTGGGAGCAGTACTTC. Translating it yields CASSSTGRPWEQYF.

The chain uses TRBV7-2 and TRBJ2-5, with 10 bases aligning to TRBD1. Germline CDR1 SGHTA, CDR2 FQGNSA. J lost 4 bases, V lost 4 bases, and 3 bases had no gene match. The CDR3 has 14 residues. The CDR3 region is CASSSWTGGETQYF. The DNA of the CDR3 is TGTGCCAGCAGCTCATGGACAGGGGGAGAGACCCAGTACTTC.

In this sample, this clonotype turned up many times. DNA of the CDR3: TGTGCCAGCAGCTGGACACAGAACTACGAGCAGTACTTC. This translates into CASSWTQNYEQYF. This chain connects TRBV7-6 to TRBJ2-7; D possibly corresponds to TRBD1 (5 bases). The germline V and J ends were trimmed by 4 bases and 3 bases, with 10 bases remaining between them. Per germline, CDR1 SGHVS and CDR2 FNYEAQ. CDR3 length: 13 amino acids. The variable domain in full, with the rest retrieved from reference TRBV7-6 and TRBJ2-7, is GAGVSQSPRYKVTKRGQDVALRCDPISGHVSLYWYRQALGQGPEFLTYFNYEAQQDKSGLPNDRFSAERPEGSISTLTIQRTEQRDSAMYRCASSWTQNYEQYFGPGTRLTVT.

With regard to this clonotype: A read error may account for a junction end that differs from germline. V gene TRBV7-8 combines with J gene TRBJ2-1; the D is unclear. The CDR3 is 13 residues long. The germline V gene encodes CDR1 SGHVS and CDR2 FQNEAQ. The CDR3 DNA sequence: TGTGCCAGCTCGCTCGCCACCTCCAATGAGCGGTTCTTC. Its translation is CASSLATSNERFF.